Presented here are 23 T cell receptor beta chains from one specimen sequenced in a study of blood T cell repertoires in COVID-19. Clones were sequenced by immunoSEQ multiplex PCR, and TCRdb holds only the in-frame ones, with some missing. Here the sample spans approximately 320,000 clones, roughly 86% being singletons. The specimen was PBMCs or T cells enriched from blood (not recorded which). These receptors came from a woman between 18 and 29 years old who had recovered from COVID-19.

J is TRBJ1-2 and V is TRBV28; 10 bases match TRBD1. The germline V gene encodes CDR1 MDHEN and CDR2 SYDVKM. V was pared by 4 bases and J by 8 bases, with 7 bases of the junction left unmatched. There are 14 residues in the CDR3. The CDR3 DNA is TGTGCCAGCAGTTCCGGACAGGGGGTTTCCGGCTACACCTTC. It yields the protein CASSSGQGVSGYTF.

This clone has just a few counts. The chain has TRBV4-1 and TRBJ1-1; D gene ambiguous. There are 13 residues in the CDR3. V was trimmed by 1 base and J by 5 bases, leaving 8 bases between them. The germline V gene has CDR1 MGHRA and CDR2 YSYEKL. The CDR3 reads CASSQVEGTEAFF. CDR3 DNA: TGCGCCAGCAGCCAAGTCGAGGGAACTGAAGCTTTCTTT.

This clone appeared a single time. The genes are TRBV4-1 and TRBJ1-2, with 7 bases matching TRBD1. The CDR3 is made up of 16 amino acids. The germline V gene encodes CDR1 MGHRA and CDR2 YSYEKL. V lost 2 bases and J lost 2; bases outside the gene matches: 8. This CDR3 is CASSQIQTTGNYGYTF. DNA for the CDR3: TGCGCCAGCAGCCAAATCCAGACGACAGGGAACTATGGCTACACCTTC.

This clone was counted a single time. CDR3 in amino acids: CATAGQLNTEAFF. The CDR3 DNA is TGTGCCACTGCGGGACAGCTGAACACTGAAGCTTTCTTT. This sequence joins TRBV6-5 and TRBJ1-1; 7 bases agree with TRBD1. In germline, CDR1 is MNHEY, CDR2 SVGAGI. V trimming: 10 bases; J trimming: 0 bases; junction bases outside the gene matches: 5. This CDR3 is built from 13 residues.

J is TRBJ1-1 and V is TRBV27, with D hard to call. The CDR3 extends over 11 amino acids. Trimming removed 6 bases from V and 10 bases from J, with 12 bases in between. Per germline, CDR1 MNHEY and CDR2 SMNVEV (reference sequence). The CDR3 DNA sequence: TGTGCCAGCAGGGGTTACGCGGGAGCTTTCTTT. It is translated as CASRGYAGAFF.

This sequence joins TRBV4-1 and TRBJ1-1, with TRBD1 matching 8 bases. Unmatched junction bases numbered 1, after V lost 0 bases and J lost 1 base. This CDR3 region has 15 residues. Germline V CDR1 and CDR2: MGHRA, YSYEKL. The CDR3 coding sequence is TGCGCCAGCAGCCAAGAAGGGACAGGGAACACTGAAGCTTTCTTT. Residues: CASSQEGTGNTEAFF.

V and J are TRBV3-1 (or the pseudogene TRBV3-2) and TRBJ1-1; a possible D gene is TRBD1 (6 bases). The V and J ends lost 4 bases and 2 bases respectively, with 14 bases between them. The V gene's germline CDR1 is LGHDT and CDR2 YNNKEL (reference sequence). This CDR3 is built from 15 residues. The CDR3 here is CASSLGGRGNTEAFF. For the CDR3, the DNA is TGTGCCAGCAGCCTCGGCGGCAGGGGAAACACTGAAGCTTTCTTT.

V gene TRBV25-1 combines with J gene TRBJ2-7; a possible D gene is TRBD2 (5 bases). This CDR3 comprises 15 residues. Germline V lookup: CDR1 MGHDK, CDR2 SYGVNS. Trimming took off 2 bases at V and 0 bases at J, with 11 bases between the two ends. DNA for the CDR3: TGTGCCAGCAGTGAAACTAGGACTTCCTCCTACGAGCAGTACTTC. It yields the protein CASSETRTSSYEQYF.

This clone was observed a handful of times. J is TRBJ2-1 and V is TRBV3-1 (or the pseudogene TRBV3-2); 11 bases are shared with TRBD2. Per the germline V gene, CDR1 is LGHDT and CDR2 is YNNKEL (reference sequence). The V segment lost 5 bases and the J segment 2 bases; nucleotides outside the gene matches: 2. The CDR3 is 15 residues long. CDR3 sequence: CASSAGLAAYNEQFF. The CDR3 DNA is TGTGCCAGCAGCGCGGGACTAGCGGCCTACAATGAGCAGTTCTTC.

The J gene is TRBJ2-1, the V gene TRBV2; 13 bases align to TRBD2. Trimming took 4 bases from V and 1 from J; bases not matched to a gene: 7. This CDR3 contains 18 residues. CDR1 is SNHLY, CDR2 FYNNEI, per germline. CDR3 in DNA: TGTGCCAGCAGTGGAACTAGCGGGGGGGCCCGGTCCTACAATGAGCAGTTCTTC. Its protein is CASSGTSGGARSYNEQFF.

The genes are TRBV4-2 and TRBJ1-3; D might be TRBD1 (5 bases). Germline CDR1 is LGHNA and CDR2 is YNFKEQ. The V end was cut by 3 bases, the J end by 0 bases, with 18 bases between. The CDR3 has 18 amino acids. DNA of the CDR3: TGTGCCAGCAGCCATGAAGGTTGGGGCTCCTCCTCTGGAAACACCATATATTTT. Protein product: CASSHEGWGSSSGNTIYF.

The rearrangement links TRBV27 to TRBJ1-1, with D perhaps TRBD1 (6 bases). V lost 7 bases, J lost 11 bases, and 26 bases lay in between. Germline V gene sequence: CDR1 MNHEY, CDR2 SMNVEV (reference sequence). The CDR3 sequence is 15 residues long. The DNA of the CDR3 is TGTGCCAGCAAGTCGTCCCCGAGGGGGGGAGTGGGTGCTTTCTTT. Encoded protein: CASKSSPRGGVGAFF.

The DNA for the CDR3 is TGTGCCAGCAGTTTCAGCGACACCGGGGAGCTGTTTTTT. Its protein is CASSFSDTGELFF. The rearrangement links TRBV12-3 or TRBV12-4 to TRBJ2-2; D uncertain. V dropped 3 bases and J dropped 3 bases, with 5 bases sitting between them. The CDR3 is made up of 13 amino acids.

The chain has TRBV25-1 and TRBJ1-2; TRBD1 matches at 12 bases. CDR1 MGHDK and CDR2 SYGVNS come from the germline V gene. The V segment lost 11 bases and the J segment 5 bases; nucleotides outside the gene matches: 3. The CDR3 runs 12 residues. The CDR3 sequence is CASGQGAYGYTF. The CDR3 DNA follows: TGTGCCTCGGGACAGGGGGCGTATGGCTACACCTTC.

This clone has more than one count but fewer than ten. This rearrangement joins TRBV4-3 to TRBJ1-2, with 7 bases matching TRBD1. Germline V lookup: CDR1 LGHNA, CDR2 YSLEER. V lost 3 bases and J lost 4; bases outside the gene matches: 14. This CDR3 comprises 17 residues. The CDR3 loop is CASSQGSGTDSFYGYTF. In nucleotides, the CDR3 is TGCGCCAGCAGCCAGGGATCCGGGACAGATTCGTTCTATGGCTACACCTTC.

CDR3 loop: CASSQPLTGVGGYTF. The DNA of the CDR3 is TGCGCCAGCAGCCAACCCCTAACAGGGGTGGGCGGCTACACCTTC. The chain links TRBV4-3 to TRBJ1-2; TRBD1 aligns across 7 bases. Germline lookup yields CDR1 LGHNA and CDR2 YSLEER. J was trimmed by 8 bases and V by 2 bases; bases with no gene match: 11. This CDR3 has 15 amino acids.

This clone has a single count. V gene TRBV4-2 combines with J gene TRBJ2-3; 11 bases line up with TRBD2. Germline CDR1 reads LGHNA; CDR2 reads YNFKEQ. This CDR3 has 17 residues. Trimming at V came to 4 bases and at J to 1 base, leaving 7 bases not matched to a gene. Written as DNA, the CDR3 is TGTGCCAGCAGCCCCTCTAGCGGGGGGCGGGGCACAGATACGCAGTATTTT. Protein sequence: CASSPSSGGRGTDTQYF.

The chain is built from TRBV4-1 and TRBJ1-2, with 7 bases aligning to TRBD1. V shed 1 base and J 4 bases; nucleotides not matched to a gene: 6. The CDR3 runs to 15 residues. Germline assignment: CDR1 MGHRA and CDR2 YSYEKL. The CDR3 DNA reads TGCGCCAGCAGCCAAGTGGAGACAGGGCTCTATGGCTACACCTTC. It specifies CASSQVETGLYGYTF.

The chain recombines TRBV28 with TRBJ1-1; no clear D. CDR3 length: 11 residues. Germline V gene sequence: CDR1 MDHEN, CDR2 SYDVKM. Trimming cost V 6 bases and J 4 bases, with 6 bases left between them. CDR3 residues: CASSYRTEAFF. CDR3 DNA: TGTGCCAGCAGCTACCGCACTGAAGCTTTCTTT. Filled out from reference TRBV28 and TRBJ1-1, the complete variable domain reads DVKVTQSSRYLVKRTGEKVFLECVQDMDHENMFWYRQDPGLGLRLIYFSYDVKMKEKGDIPEGYSVSREKKERFSLILESASTNQTSMYLCASSYRTEAFFGQGTRLTVV.

The J gene is TRBJ2-2, the V gene TRBV4-3; D is unresolved. CDR1 is LGHNA and CDR2 is YSLEER in the germline V gene. Between the trimmed V and J ends, which lost 1 base and 7 bases, there was a span of 7 bases. The CDR3 has 13 residues. The CDR3 here is CASSQGQRGELFF. The CDR3 DNA is TGCGCCAGCAGCCAAGGCCAGCGCGGGGAGCTGTTTTTT.

This clone came up a few times. Other DNA sequences in the same sample also yield this CDR3. This chain links TRBV3-1 (or the pseudogene TRBV3-2) with TRBJ1-2; no reliable D call. There are 11 residues in the CDR3. Trimming pared 2 bases from V and 7 bases from J, leaving 5 bases between. Germline values: CDR1 LGHDT, CDR2 YNNKEL (reference sequence). In DNA form, the CDR3 reads TGTGCCAGCAGCCAACGGGGTGGCTACACCTTC. Protein sequence: CASSQRGGYTF.

The J gene is TRBJ1-4, the V gene TRBV15; D remains ambiguous. V was shortened by 4 bases and J by 8 bases, with 11 bases between the two germline ends. Germline CDR1 and CDR2: LNHNV and YYDKDF (reference sequence). There are 13 residues in the CDR3. The CDR3 region has the DNA TGTGCCACCAGCACGGGGATGTTGGAAAAACTGTTTTTT. Translation gives CATSTGMLEKLFF. Looking up the rest from reference TRBV15 and TRBJ1-4 gives the full variable domain: DAMVIQNPRYQVTQFGKPVTLSCSQTLNHNVMYWYQQKSSQAPKLLFHYYDKDFNNEADTPDNFQSRRPNTSFCFLDIRSPGLGDTAMYLCATSTGMLEKLFFGSGTQLSVL.

This rearrangement joins TRBV28 to TRBJ2-1; D gene ambiguous. The V gene lost 5 bases and the J gene lost 4 bases, with 3 bases spanning the gap. The CDR3 runs 11 residues. Germline loops: CDR1 MDHEN, CDR2 SYDVKM. This CDR3 reads CASSQYNEQFF. The CDR3 region has the DNA TGTGCCAGCAGTCAGTACAATGAGCAGTTCTTC.